Below, 19 T cell receptor beta chains from the same sample are listed, as sequenced in a study of T cell repertoires and Cas9 in healthy adults. Produced via immunoSEQ multiplex PCR; TCRdb's table is partial and in-frame only. The sample has more than 13,000 clones; approximately 88% are singletons. The sample taken for sequencing was Tregs (CD4+, CD25+, CD127-, CD137-, CD154-) from PBMCs; culture status not recorded. The source is a human donor in good health.

V gene TRBV10-3 combines with J gene TRBJ2-1; D remains unclear. In germline, CDR1 is ENHRY, CDR2 SYGVKD. Deletions cut 3 bases from V and 8 bases from J, with 5 bases between. The CDR3 consists of 11 residues. CDR3 bases: TGTGCCATCAGTGATTTCTATGAGCAGTTCTTC. Translation: CAISDFYEQFF.

CDR3 residues: CASSYFYRGRNTEAFF. As DNA, the CDR3 is TGTGCCAGCAGTTACTTTTACAGGGGAAGGAACACTGAAGCTTTCTTT. The chain combines TRBV6-5 with TRBJ1-1, with TRBD1 matching over 7 bases. The CDR3 covers 16 residues. The germline V gene encodes CDR1 MNHEY and CDR2 SVGAGI. With 1 base clipped from V and 1 base from J, the junction kept 6 bases outside the gene matches.

V usage is TRBV11-2 and J usage is TRBJ2-7; 10 bases fit TRBD1. The germline CDR1 and CDR2 sequences are SGHAT and FQNNGV. This CDR3 is built from 17 residues. The trim removed 5 bases at V and 5 bases at J, leaving 15 bases unmatched. The CDR3 bases are TGTGCCAGCAGCACCAACCCGGGACAGGGGTCCCCTCACGAGCAGTACTTC. This gives the protein CASSTNPGQGSPHEQYF.

This sequence joins TRBV2 and TRBJ1-2; D unclear. Deletions cut 1 base from V and 9 bases from J, with 12 bases between. Per germline, CDR1 SNHLY and CDR2 FYNNEI. CDR3 length equals 13 residues. The CDR3 here is CASSEVNWKSYTF. For the CDR3, the DNA is TGTGCCAGCAGTGAAGTAAACTGGAAAAGCTACACCTTC.

The rearrangement joins TRBV5-6 to TRBJ1-3; D gene unclear. Per the germline V gene, CDR1 is SGHDT and CDR2 is YYEEEE. The CDR3 length is 14 residues. The germline V and J ends were trimmed by 1 base and 4 bases, with 9 bases remaining between them. This CDR3 reads CASSLLQRGNTIYF. The CDR3 region has the DNA TGTGCCAGCAGCTTGCTTCAGAGGGGAAACACCATATATTTT.

The gene calls are TRBV7-9 and TRBJ1-5; a weak D match, TRBD1 (6 bases). Deletions cut 6 bases from V and 7 bases from J, with 13 bases between. This CDR3 contains 13 residues. Germline V gene lookup returns CDR1 SEHNR and CDR2 FQNEAQ (reference sequence). CDR3 region: CASSYRVGQPQHF. CDR3 in DNA: TGTGCCAGCAGTTACAGGGTCGGGCAGCCCCAGCATTTT.

V and J are TRBV5-1 and TRBJ1-4; D may be TRBD1 (5 bases). Per the germline V gene, CDR1 is SGHRS and CDR2 is YFSETQ. Trimming took 5 bases from V and 3 from J, leaving 20 bases between them. The CDR3 sequence is 17 residues long. DNA of the CDR3: TGCGCCAGCAGGTGGAGGGGTCCGGGATTCCCTAATGAAAAACTGTTTTTT. Translated, it gives CASRWRGPGFPNEKLFF.

The chain joins TRBV5-6 to TRBJ1-4, with 12 bases lining up with TRBD1. The germline gives CDR1 SGHDT, CDR2 YYEEEE. The J segment lost 4 bases and the V segment lost 4 bases, leaving 11 bases of the junction unmatched. The CDR3 runs to 18 residues. DNA of the CDR3: TGTGCCAGCAGCAAAGGGACAGGGGGCGTCAAGTTTAATGAAAAACTGTTTTTT. Amino acids: CASSKGTGGVKFNEKLFF. The full variable domain, with the rest looked up from reference TRBV5-6 and TRBJ1-4, is DAGVTQSPTHLIKTRGQQVTLRCSPKSGHDTVSWYQQALGQGPQFIFQYYEEEERQRGNFPDRFSGHQFPNYSSELNVNALLLGDSALYLCASSKGTGGVKFNEKLFFGSGTQLSVL.

This chain uses TRBV6-1 with TRBJ2-7; 7 nucleotides align to TRBD1. In germline, CDR1 is MNHNS, CDR2 SASEGT. Germline trimming cut 5 bases from V and 6 bases from J; bases unmatched to any gene: 10. This CDR3 comprises 14 residues. The CDR3 here is CASSRTGVETEQYF. The CDR3, as DNA: TGTGCCAGCAGTCGGACAGGCGTGGAGACCGAGCAGTACTTC.

J is TRBJ2-2 and V is TRBV7-3; maybe TRBD1 (5 bases). The CDR3 loop spans 15 amino acids. V lost 2 bases to trimming and J lost 0 bases, with 7 bases between them. The germline CDR1 and CDR2 sequences are SGHTA and FQGTGA. CDR3 nucleotide sequence: TGTGCCAGCAGCTTACAGGGCCCGAACACCGGGGAGCTGTTTTTT. It encodes CASSLQGPNTGELFF.

The rearrangement links TRBV4-2 to TRBJ1-1; D is perhaps TRBD1 (6 bases). The germline V and J ends were trimmed by 0 bases and 4 bases, with 12 bases remaining between them. CDR1 is LGHNA, CDR2 YNFKEQ, per germline. There are 15 residues in the CDR3. Here the CDR3 reads CASSQDTGWGTEAFF. The CDR3 region has the DNA TGTGCCAGCAGCCAAGATACAGGGTGGGGCACTGAAGCTTTCTTT.

This chain joins TRBV11-3 and TRBJ2-3; D is perhaps TRBD2 (6 bases). V lost 1 base and J 2 bases, leaving 10 bases between the germline ends. This CDR3 has 15 residues. The germline V gene encodes CDR1 SGHNT and CDR2 YENEEA. The CDR3: CASSLGGLNTDTQYF. The CDR3 DNA reads TGTGCCAGCAGCTTAGGTGGACTAAACACAGATACGCAGTATTTT.

The J gene is TRBJ1-1, the V gene TRBV30; D is unresolved. The V gene's germline CDR1 is GTSNPN and CDR2 SVGIG (reference sequence). Deletions cut 3 bases from V and 4 bases from J, with 9 bases between. This CDR3 region has 12 residues. The CDR3 loop is CAWSLGFTEAFF. CDR3 sequence (DNA): TGTGCCTGGAGCTTGGGGTTCACTGAAGCTTTCTTT.

In DNA, the CDR3 is TGTGCCAGCAGCCTCTTGGCGGGGCTATACACCGGGGAGCTGTTTTTT. Translating gives CASSLLAGLYTGELFF. The chain carries TRBV2 and TRBJ2-2, with D possibly matching TRBD2 (6 bases). CDR1 SNHLY and CDR2 FYNNEI come from the germline V gene. The CDR3 is 16 residues long. The V end lost 6 bases, the J end lost 3 bases, and 17 bases lay between the germline ends.

This chain connects TRBV7-2 to TRBJ2-1; the match to TRBD2 covers 9 bases. This CDR3 spans 14 amino acids. V trimming: 2 bases; J trimming: 8 bases; junction bases outside the gene matches: 4. CDR1 is SGHTA and CDR2 is FQGNSA in the germline V gene. Here the CDR3 DNA reads TGTGCCAGCAGCTTACCGGCGGGGGGGGATGAGCAGTTCTTC. Translating gives CASSLPAGGDEQFF.

The DNA for the CDR3 is TGTGCCAGCAGCCCCGGACACAGCCCAGATACGCAGTATTTT. Translation gives CASSPGHSPDTQYF. The V call is TRBV7-2, the J call TRBJ2-3; TRBD1 might be the D (5 bases). The germline gives CDR1 SGHTA, CDR2 FQGNSA. Between the trimmed V and J ends, which lost 5 bases and 4 bases, there was a span of 13 bases. The CDR3 is 14 amino acids.

CDR3 residues: CASSPNLPTGLTNEKLFF. The DNA for the CDR3 is TGTGCCAGCTCACCCAACCTCCCGACAGGGCTTACTAATGAAAAACTGTTTTTT. The chain carries TRBV18 and TRBJ1-4; 7 bases line up with TRBD1. The V segment lost 3 bases and the J segment 2 bases; nucleotides outside the gene matches: 12. Germline loops: CDR1 KGHSH, CDR2 LQKENI. CDR3 length equals 18 residues.

This clone was observed once. The V call is TRBV6-1, the J call TRBJ2-1; 11 nucleotides align to TRBD2. V trimming: 5 bases; J trimming: 9 bases; junction bases outside the gene matches: 6. The germline gives CDR1 MNHNS, CDR2 SASEGT. CDR3 length: 14 amino acids. The CDR3 sequence is CASSLAGGPVEQFF. CDR3 sequence (DNA): TGTGCCAGCAGTTTAGCGGGGGGGCCGGTTGAGCAGTTCTTC.

The gene calls are TRBV18 and TRBJ1-2; D not certain. Deletions cut 3 bases from V and 5 bases from J, with 10 bases between. Germline loops: CDR1 KGHSH, CDR2 LQKENI. This CDR3 is built from 13 residues. CDR3 protein: CASSPAQDYGYTF. For the CDR3, the DNA is TGTGCCAGCTCACCTGCTCAGGATTATGGCTACACCTTC.